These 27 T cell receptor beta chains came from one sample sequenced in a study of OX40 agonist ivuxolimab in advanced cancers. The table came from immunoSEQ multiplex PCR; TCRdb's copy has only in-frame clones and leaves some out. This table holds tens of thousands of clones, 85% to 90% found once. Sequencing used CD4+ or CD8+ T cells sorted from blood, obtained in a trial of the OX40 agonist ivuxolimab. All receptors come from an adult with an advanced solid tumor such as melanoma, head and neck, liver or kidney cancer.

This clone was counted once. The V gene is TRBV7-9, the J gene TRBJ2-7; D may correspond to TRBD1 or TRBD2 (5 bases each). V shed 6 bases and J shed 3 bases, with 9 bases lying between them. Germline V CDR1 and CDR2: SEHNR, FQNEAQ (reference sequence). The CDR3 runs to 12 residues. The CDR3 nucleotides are TGTGCCAGCAGTCGGGACCACTACGAGCAGTACTTC. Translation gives CASSRDHYEQYF.

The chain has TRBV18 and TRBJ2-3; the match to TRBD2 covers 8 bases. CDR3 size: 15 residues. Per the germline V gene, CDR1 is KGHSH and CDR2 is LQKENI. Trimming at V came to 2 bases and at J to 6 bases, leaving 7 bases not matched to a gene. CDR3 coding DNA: TGTGCCAGCTCACCAGTGGGCGGGGGGACCGATACGCAGTATTTT. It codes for CASSPVGGGTDTQYF.

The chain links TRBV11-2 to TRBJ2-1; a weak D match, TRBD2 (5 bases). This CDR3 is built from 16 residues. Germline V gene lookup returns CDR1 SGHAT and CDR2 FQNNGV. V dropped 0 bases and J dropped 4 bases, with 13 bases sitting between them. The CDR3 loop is CASSLELAFSYNEQFF. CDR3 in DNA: TGTGCCAGCAGCTTAGAATTAGCGTTTAGTTACAATGAGCAGTTCTTC.

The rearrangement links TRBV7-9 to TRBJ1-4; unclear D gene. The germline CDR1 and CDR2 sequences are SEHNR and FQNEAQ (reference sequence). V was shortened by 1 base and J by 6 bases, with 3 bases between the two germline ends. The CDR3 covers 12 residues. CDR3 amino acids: CASSLGDEKLFF. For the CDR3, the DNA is TGTGCCAGCAGCTTAGGCGATGAAAAACTGTTTTTT.

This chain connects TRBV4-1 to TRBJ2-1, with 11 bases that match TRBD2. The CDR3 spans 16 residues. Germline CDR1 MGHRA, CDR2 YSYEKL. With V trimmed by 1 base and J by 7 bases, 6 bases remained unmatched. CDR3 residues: CASSQAPGLAANEQFF. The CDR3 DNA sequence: TGCGCCAGCAGCCAAGCACCGGGACTAGCGGCTAATGAGCAGTTCTTC.

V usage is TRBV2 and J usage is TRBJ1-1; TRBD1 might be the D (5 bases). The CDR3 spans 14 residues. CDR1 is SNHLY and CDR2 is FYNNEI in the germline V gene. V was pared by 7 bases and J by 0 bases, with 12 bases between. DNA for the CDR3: TGTGCCAGCATCGGGGGTACACTGAACACTGAAGCTTTCTTT. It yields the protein CASIGGTLNTEAFF.

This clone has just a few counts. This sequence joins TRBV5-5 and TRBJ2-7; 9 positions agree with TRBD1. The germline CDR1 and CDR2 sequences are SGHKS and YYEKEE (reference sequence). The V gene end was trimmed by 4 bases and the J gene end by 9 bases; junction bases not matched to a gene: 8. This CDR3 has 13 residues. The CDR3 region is CASSLGQGLMQYF. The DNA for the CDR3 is TGTGCCAGCAGCCTGGGACAGGGTTTAATGCAGTACTTC.

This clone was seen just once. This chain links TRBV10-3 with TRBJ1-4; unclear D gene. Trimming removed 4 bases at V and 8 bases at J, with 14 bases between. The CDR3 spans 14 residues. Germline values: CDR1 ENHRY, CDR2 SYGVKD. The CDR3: CAISATWSGEKLFF. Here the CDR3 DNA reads TGTGCCATCAGTGCGACCTGGTCGGGAGAAAAACTGTTTTTT.

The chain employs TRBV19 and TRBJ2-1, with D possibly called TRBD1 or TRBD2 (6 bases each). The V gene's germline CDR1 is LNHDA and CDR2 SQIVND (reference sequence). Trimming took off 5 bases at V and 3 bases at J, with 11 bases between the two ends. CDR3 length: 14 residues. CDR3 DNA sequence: TGTGCCAGTAGTCATGGGGGGCGCTACAATGAGCAGTTCTTC. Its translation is CASSHGGRYNEQFF.

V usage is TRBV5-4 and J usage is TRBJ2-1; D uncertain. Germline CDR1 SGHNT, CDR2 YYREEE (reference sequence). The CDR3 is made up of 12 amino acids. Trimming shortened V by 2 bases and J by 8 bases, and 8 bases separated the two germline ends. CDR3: CASSFDLYEQFF. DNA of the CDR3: TGTGCCAGCAGCTTTGACCTCTATGAGCAGTTCTTC.

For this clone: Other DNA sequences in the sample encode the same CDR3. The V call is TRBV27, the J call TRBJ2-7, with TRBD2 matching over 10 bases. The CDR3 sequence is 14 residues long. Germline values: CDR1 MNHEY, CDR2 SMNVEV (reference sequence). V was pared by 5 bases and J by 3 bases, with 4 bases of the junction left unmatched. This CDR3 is CASSPGLAVYEQYF. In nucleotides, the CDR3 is TGTGCCAGCAGTCCCGGACTAGCGGTCTACGAGCAGTACTTC.

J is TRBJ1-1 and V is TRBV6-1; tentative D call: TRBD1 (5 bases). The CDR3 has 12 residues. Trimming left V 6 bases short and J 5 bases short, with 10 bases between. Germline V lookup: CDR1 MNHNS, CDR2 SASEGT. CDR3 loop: CASSVQGTEAFF. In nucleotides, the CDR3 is TGTGCCAGCAGCGTTCAGGGAACTGAAGCTTTCTTT.

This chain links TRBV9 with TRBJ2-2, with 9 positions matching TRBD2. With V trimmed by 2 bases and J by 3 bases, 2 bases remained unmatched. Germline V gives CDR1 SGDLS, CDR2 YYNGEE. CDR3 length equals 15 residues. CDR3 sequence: CASSVSGGYTGELFF. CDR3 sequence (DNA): TGTGCCAGCAGCGTGAGCGGGGGGTACACCGGGGAGCTGTTTTTT.

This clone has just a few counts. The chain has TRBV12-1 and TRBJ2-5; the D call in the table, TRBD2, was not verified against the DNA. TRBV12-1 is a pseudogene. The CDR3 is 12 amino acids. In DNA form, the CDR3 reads TGTGCCAGCAGCTTTTTGCGATGGACCCAGTACTTC. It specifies CASSFLRWTQYF.

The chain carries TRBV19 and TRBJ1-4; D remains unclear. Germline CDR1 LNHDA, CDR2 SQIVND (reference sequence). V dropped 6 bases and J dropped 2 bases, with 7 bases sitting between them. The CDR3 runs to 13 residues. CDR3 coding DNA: TGTGCCAGTAGACCTTGGACTAATGAAAAACTGTTTTTT. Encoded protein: CASRPWTNEKLFF.

The DNA of the CDR3 is TGTGCCACGATGACAGGGGAGAACACTGAAGCTTTCTTT. Protein: CATMTGENTEAFF. The chain combines TRBV10-3 with TRBJ1-1; 8 nucleotides match TRBD1. Germline V gives CDR1 ENHRY, CDR2 SYGVKD. Trimming took 10 bases from V and 1 from J; bases not matched to a gene: 5. The CDR3 consists of 13 residues.

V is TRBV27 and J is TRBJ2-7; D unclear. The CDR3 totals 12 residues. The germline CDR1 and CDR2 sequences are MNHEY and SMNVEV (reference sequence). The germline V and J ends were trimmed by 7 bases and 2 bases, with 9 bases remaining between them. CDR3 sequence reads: CASINSAYEQYF. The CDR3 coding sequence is TGTGCCAGCATCAACTCAGCCTACGAGCAGTACTTC.

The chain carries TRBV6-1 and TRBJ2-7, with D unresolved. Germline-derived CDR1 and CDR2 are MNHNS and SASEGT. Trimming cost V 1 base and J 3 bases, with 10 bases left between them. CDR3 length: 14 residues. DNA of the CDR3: TGTGCCAGCAGTGAAGTTCAGATTCACTACGAGCAGTACTTC. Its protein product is CASSEVQIHYEQYF.

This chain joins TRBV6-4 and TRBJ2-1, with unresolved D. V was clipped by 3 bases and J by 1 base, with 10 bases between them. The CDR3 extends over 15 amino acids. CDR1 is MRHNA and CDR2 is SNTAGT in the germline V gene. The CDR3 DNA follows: TGTGCCAGCAGTGATTTGCTGGGGTCCTACAATGAGCAGTTCTTC. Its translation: CASSDLLGSYNEQFF.

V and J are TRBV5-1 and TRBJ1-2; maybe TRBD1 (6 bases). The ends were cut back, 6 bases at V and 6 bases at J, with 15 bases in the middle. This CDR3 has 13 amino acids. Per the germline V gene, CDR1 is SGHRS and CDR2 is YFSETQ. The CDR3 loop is CASTYRVTDGYTF. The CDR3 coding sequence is TGCGCCAGCACCTACAGGGTAACAGATGGCTACACCTTC. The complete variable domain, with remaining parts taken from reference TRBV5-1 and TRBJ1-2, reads KAGVTQTPRYLIKTRGQQVTLSCSPISGHRSVSWYQQTPGQGLQFLFEYFSETQRNKGNFPGRFSGRQFSNSRSEMNVSTLELGDSALYLCASTYRVTDGYTFGSGTRLTVV.

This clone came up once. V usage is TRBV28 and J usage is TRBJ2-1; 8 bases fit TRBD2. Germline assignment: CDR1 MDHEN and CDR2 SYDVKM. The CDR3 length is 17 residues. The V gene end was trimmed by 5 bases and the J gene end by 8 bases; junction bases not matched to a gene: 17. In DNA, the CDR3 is TGTGCCAGCAGTCCAACCCCGGGACTAGATTATTTCGATGAGCAGTTCTTC. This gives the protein CASSPTPGLDYFDEQFF. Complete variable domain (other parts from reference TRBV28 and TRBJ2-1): DVKVTQSSRYLVKRTGEKVFLECVQDMDHENMFWYRQDPGLGLRLIYFSYDVKMKEKGDIPEGYSVSREKKERFSLILESASTNQTSMYLCASSPTPGLDYFDEQFFGPGTRLTVL.

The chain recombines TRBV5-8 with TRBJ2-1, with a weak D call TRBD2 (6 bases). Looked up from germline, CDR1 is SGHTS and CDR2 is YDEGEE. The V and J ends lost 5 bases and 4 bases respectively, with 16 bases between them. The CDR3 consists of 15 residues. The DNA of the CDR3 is TGTGCCAGCAGAGCTAGCGTCCTCCTTTACAATGAGCAGTTCTTC. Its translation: CASRASVLLYNEQFF. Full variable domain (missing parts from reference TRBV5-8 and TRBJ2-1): EAGVTQSPTHLIKTRGQQATLRCSPISGHTSVYWYQQALGLGLQFLLWYDEGEERNRGNFPPRFSGRQFPNYSSELNVNALELEDSALYLCASRASVLLYNEQFFGPGTRLTVL.

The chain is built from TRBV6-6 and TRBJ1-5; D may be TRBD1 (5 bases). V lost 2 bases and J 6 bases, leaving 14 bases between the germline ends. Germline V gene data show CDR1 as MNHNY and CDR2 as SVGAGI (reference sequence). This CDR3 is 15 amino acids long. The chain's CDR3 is CASSYAPRTSQPQHF. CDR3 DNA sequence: TGTGCCAGCAGTTACGCTCCGAGGACAAGTCAGCCCCAGCATTTT.

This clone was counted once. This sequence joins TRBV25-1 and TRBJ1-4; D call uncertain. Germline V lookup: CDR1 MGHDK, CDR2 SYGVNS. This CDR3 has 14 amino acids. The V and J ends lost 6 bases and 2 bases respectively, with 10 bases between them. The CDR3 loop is CASSPRGTNEKLFF. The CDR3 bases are TGTGCCAGCAGCCCGCGAGGGACTAATGAAAAACTGTTTTTT.

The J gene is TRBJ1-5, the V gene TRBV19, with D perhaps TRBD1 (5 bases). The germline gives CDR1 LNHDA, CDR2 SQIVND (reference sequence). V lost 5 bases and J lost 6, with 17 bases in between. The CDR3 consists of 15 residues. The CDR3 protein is CASSPNIGGGQPQHF. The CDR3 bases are TGTGCCAGTAGTCCGAATATCGGGGGTGGTCAGCCCCAGCATTTT.

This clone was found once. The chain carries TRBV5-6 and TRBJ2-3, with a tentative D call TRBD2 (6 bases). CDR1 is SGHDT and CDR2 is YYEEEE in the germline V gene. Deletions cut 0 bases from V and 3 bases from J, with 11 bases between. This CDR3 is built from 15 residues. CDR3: CASSLGPSETDTQYF. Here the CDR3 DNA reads TGTGCCAGCAGCTTGGGTCCTAGCGAAACAGATACGCAGTATTTT.

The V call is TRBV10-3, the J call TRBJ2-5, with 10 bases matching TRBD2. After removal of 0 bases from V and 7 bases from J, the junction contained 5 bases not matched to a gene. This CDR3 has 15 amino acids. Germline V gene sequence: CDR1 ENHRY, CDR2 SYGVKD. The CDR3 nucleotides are TGTGCCATCAGTGAGTCGCTAGCGGGAGATGGGACCCAGTACTTC. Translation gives CAISESLAGDGTQYF.